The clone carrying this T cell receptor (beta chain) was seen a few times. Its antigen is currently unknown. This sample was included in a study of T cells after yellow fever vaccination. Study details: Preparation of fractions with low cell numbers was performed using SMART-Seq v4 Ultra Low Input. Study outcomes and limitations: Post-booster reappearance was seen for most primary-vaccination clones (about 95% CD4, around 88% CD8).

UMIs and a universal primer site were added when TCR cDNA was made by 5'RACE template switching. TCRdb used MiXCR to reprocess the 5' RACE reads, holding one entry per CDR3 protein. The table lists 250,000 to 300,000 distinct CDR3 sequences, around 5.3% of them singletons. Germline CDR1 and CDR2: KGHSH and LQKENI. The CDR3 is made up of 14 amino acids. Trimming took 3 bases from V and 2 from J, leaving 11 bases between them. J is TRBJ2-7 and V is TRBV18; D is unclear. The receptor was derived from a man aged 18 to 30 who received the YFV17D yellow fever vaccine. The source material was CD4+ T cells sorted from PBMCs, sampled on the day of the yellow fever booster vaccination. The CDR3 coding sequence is TGTGCCAGCTCACCCTCGACCGAAACCTACGAGCAGTACTTC. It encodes CASSPSTETYEQYF.